The clone carrying this T cell receptor (beta chain) showed up just a few times. Its specificity is unknown. Combining iRepertoire HTBI primers with Arm-PCR of CDR3 regions, the authors built TCR beta libraries. In the source study's methods: Identification across samples found about 65 TRBV and over 12 TRBJ segments. TCRdb used MiXCR to reprocess the multiplex PCR reads, holding one entry per CDR3 protein. Here the V and J calls rest on TCRdb's processing, not on the authors' analysis. This table holds more than 300,000 distinct CDR3 sequences, about a sixth found once. The sample originates from a study of regulatory T cells in long-lasting Graves disease. Looking at the study overall: New Graves' disease cases had less than 3 months of antithyroid drugs. Study-level findings and limits: Persistent Graves' patients showed reduced TCR diversity versus newly diagnosed patients. TRBV28, TRBJ1-2 and TRBJ2-5 were favored in persistent disease.

Time point defined: newly diagnosed GD, antithyroid drugs for less than 3 months. Construction of the TCR library relied on RNA isolated from PBMCs. The CDR3 is made up of 16 amino acids. Germline trimming cut 6 bases from V and 10 bases from J; bases unmatched to any gene: 15. Looked up from germline, CDR1 is LNHDA and CDR2 is SQIVND (reference sequence). The specimen comprised peripheral blood mononuclear cells (PBMCs), sampled at new diagnosis, from a patient treated with antithyroid drugs. The clonotype comes from a female donor with Graves disease. V and J are TRBV19 and TRBJ2-1, with TRBD2 identical over 10 bases. The CDR3 protein is CASRSTSGRAFNEQFF. The CDR3 nucleotides read TGTGCCAGTAGATCTACAAGCGGGAGGGCCTTTAACGAGCAGTTCTTC.